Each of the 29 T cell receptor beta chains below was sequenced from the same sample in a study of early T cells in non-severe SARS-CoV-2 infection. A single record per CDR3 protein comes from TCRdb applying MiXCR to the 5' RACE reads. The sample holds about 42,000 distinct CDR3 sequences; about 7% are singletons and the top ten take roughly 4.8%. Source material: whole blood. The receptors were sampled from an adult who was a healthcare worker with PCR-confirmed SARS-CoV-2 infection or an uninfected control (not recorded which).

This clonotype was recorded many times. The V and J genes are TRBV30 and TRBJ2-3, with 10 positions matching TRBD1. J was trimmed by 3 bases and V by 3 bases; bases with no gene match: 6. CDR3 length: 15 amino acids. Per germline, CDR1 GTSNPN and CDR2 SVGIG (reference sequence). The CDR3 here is CAWRKDRGGTDTQYF. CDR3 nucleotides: TGTGCCTGGAGGAAGGACAGGGGGGGTACAGATACGCAGTATTTT.

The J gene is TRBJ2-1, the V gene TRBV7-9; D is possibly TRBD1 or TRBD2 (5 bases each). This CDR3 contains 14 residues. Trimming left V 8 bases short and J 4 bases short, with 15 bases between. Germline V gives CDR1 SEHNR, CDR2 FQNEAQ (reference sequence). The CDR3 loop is CASEWGSGYNEQFF. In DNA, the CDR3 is TGTGCCAGCGAGTGGGGGAGCGGTTACAATGAGCAGTTCTTC. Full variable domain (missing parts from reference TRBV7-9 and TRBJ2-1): DTGVSQNPRHKITKRGQNVTFRCDPISEHNRLYWYRQTLGQGPEFLTYFQNEAQLEKSRLLSDRFSAERPKGSFSTLEIQRTEQGDSAMYLCASEWGSGYNEQFFGPGTRLTVL.

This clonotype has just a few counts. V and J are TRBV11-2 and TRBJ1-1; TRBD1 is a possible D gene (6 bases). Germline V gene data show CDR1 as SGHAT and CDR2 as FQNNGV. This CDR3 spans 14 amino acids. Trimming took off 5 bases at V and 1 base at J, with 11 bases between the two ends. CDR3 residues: CASSHTQGNTEAFF. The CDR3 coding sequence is TGTGCCAGCAGCCATACACAGGGGAACACTGAAGCTTTCTTT.

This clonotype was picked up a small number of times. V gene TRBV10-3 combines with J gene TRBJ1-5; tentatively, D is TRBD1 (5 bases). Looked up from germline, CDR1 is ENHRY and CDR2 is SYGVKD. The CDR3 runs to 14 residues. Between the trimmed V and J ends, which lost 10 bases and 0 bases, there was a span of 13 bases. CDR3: CANRTRLSNQPQHF. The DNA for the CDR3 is TGTGCCAACAGGACGCGACTTAGCAATCAGCCCCAGCATTTT.

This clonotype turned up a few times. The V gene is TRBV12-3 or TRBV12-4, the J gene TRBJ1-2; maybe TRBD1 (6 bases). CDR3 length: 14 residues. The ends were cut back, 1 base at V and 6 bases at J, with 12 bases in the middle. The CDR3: CASSLGRQEHGYTF. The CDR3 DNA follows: TGTGCCAGCAGTTTAGGGCGACAGGAGCATGGCTACACCTTC.

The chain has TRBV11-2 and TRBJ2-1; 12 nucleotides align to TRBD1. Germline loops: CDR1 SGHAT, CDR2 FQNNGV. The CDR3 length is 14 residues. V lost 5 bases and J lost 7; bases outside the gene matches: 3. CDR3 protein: CASSTGQGANEQFF. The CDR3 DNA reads TGTGCCAGCAGCACGGGACAGGGGGCAAATGAGCAGTTCTTC. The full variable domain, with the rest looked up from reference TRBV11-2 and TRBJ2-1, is EAGVAQSPRYKIIEKRQSVAFWCNPISGHATLYWYQQILGQGPKLLIQFQNNGVVDDSQLPKDRFSAERLKGVDSTLKIQPAKLEDSAVYLCASSTGQGANEQFFGPGTRLTVL.

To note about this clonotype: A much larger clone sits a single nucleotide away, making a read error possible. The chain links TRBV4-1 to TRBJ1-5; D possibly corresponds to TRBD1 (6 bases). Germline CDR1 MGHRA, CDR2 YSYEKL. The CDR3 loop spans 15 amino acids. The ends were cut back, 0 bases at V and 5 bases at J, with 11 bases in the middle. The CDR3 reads CASSQDRGSYQPQHF. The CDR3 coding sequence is TGCGCCAGCAGCCAAGACAGGGGAAGCTATCAGCCCCAGCATTTT.

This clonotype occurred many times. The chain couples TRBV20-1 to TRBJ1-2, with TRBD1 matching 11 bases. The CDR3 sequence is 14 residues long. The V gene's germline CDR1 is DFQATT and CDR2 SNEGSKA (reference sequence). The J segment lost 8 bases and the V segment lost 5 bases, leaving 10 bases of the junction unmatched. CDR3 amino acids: CSAERTGGAEGYTF. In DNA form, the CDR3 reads TGCAGTGCTGAGAGGACAGGGGGCGCAGAAGGCTACACCTTC.

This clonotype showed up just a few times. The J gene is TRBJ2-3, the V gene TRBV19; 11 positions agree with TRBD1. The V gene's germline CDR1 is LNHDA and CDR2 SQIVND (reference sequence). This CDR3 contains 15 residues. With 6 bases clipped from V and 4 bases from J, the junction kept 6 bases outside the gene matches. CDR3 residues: CASSGDRGEADTQYF. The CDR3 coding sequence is TGTGCCAGTAGCGGGGACAGGGGGGAAGCAGATACGCAGTATTTT.

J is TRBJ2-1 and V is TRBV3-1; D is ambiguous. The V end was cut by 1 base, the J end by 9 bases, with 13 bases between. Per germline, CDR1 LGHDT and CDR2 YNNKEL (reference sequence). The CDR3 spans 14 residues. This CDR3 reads CASSQVLSGFEQFF. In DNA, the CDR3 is TGTGCCAGCAGCCAAGTTCTTTCGGGTTTTGAGCAGTTCTTC.

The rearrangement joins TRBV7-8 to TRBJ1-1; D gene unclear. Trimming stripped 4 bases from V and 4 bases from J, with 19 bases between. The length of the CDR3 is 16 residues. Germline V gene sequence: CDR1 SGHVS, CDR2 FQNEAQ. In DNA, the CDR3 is TGTGCCAGCAGCTGGCGGCCTAGTGAGGGAGGCACTGAAGCTTTCTTT. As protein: CASSWRPSEGGTEAFF.

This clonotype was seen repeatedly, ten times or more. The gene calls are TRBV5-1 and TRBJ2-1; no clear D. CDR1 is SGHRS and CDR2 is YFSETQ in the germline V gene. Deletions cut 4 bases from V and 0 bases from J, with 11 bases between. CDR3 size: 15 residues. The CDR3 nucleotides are TGCGCCAGCAGCCCCCTGGCCGGCTCCTACAATGAGCAGTTCTTC. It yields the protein CASSPLAGSYNEQFF.

This chain's CDR3 is CASSRPGQRYEQYF. CDR3 DNA sequence: TGTGCCAGCAGCCGGCCGGGACAAAGATACGAGCAGTACTTC. This rearrangement joins TRBV7-2 to TRBJ2-7; possibly TRBD1 for D (6 bases). Germline V gene sequence: CDR1 SGHTA, CDR2 FQGNSA. The CDR3 is 14 amino acids. V was shortened by 5 bases and J by 4 bases, with 15 bases between the two germline ends.

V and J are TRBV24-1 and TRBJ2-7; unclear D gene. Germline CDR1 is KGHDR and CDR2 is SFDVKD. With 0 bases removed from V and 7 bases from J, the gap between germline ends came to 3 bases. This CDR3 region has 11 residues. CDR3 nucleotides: TGTGCCACCAGTGATTTGAGGGAGCAGTACTTC. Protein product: CATSDLREQYF.

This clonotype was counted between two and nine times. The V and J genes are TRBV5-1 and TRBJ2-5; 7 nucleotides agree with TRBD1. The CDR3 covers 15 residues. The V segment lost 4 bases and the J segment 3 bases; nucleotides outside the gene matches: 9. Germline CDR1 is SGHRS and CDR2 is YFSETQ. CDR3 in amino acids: CASSLSEGAEETQYF. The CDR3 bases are TGCGCCAGCAGCCTTAGCGAGGGGGCCGAAGAGACCCAGTACTTC.

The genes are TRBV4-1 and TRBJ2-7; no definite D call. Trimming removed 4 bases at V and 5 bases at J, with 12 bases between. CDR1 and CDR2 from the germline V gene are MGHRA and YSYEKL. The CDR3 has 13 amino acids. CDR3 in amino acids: CASSPTSADEQYF. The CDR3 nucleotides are TGCGCCAGCAGCCCTACCTCGGCGGACGAGCAGTACTTC.

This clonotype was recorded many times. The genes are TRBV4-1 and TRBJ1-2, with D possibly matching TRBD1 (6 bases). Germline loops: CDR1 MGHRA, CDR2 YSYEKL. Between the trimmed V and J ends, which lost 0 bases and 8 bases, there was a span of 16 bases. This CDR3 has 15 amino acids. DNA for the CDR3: TGCGCCAGCAGCCAAGAGGTACAGGGCCTTGGGGGCTACACCTTC. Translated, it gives CASSQEVQGLGGYTF.

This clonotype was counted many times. CDR3 amino acids: CASSPRTKPQETQYF. The CDR3, as DNA: TGTGCCAGCAGCCCCAGGACTAAACCTCAAGAGACCCAGTACTTC. V is TRBV11-2 and J is TRBJ2-5, with a weak D call TRBD2 (6 bases). This CDR3 contains 15 residues. V was clipped by 5 bases and J by 2 bases, with 15 bases between them. CDR1 SGHAT and CDR2 FQNNGV come from the germline V gene.

The CDR3 is CATSRPQTMDSMNTEAFF. The DNA of the CDR3 is TGTGCCACCAGCAGGCCTCAGACCATGGACAGCATGAACACTGAAGCTTTCTTT. This sequence joins TRBV15 and TRBJ1-1; D perhaps matches TRBD1 (6 bases). Germline CDR1 reads LNHNV; CDR2 reads YYDKDF (reference sequence). V was trimmed by 3 bases and J by 0 bases, leaving 20 bases between them. The CDR3 is made up of 18 amino acids.

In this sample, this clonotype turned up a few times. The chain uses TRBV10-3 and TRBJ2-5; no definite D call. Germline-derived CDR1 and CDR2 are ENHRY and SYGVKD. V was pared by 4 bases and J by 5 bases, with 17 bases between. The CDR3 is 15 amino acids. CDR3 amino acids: CAISVVAQKLETQYF. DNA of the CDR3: TGTGCCATCAGTGTTGTGGCGCAAAAATTGGAGACCCAGTACTTC.

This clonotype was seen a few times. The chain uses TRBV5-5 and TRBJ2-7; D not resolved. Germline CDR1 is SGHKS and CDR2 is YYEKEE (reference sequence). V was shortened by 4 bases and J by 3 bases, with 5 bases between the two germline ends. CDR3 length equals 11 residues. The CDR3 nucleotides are TGTGCCAGCAGCAACCTCTACGAGCAGTACTTC. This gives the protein CASSNLYEQYF.

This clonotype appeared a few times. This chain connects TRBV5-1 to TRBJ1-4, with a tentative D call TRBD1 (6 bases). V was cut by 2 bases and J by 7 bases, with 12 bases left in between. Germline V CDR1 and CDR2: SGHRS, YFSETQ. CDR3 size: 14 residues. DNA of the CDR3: TGCGCCAGCAGCTTAGGACCCAGGGGTGAAAAACTGTTTTTT. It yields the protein CASSLGPRGEKLFF.

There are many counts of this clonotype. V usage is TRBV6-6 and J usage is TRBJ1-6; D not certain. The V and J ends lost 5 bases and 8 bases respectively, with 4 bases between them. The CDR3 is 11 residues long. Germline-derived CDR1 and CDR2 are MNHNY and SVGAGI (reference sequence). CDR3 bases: TGTGCCAGCAGTACCGATTCACCCCTCCACTTT. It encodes CASSTDSPLHF.

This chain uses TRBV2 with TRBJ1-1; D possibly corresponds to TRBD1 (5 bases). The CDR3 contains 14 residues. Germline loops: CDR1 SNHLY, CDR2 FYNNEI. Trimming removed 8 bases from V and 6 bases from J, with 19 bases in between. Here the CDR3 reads CASHTEAGKAEAFF. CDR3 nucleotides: TGTGCCAGCCACACCGAGGCAGGGAAAGCTGAAGCTTTCTTT.

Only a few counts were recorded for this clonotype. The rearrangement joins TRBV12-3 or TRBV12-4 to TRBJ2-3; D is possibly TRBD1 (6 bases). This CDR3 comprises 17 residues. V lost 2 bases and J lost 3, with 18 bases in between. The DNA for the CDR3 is TGTGCCAGCAGTTTAAGCGCCGCAGGGGCCGTGACAGATACGCAGTATTTT. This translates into CASSLSAAGAVTDTQYF.

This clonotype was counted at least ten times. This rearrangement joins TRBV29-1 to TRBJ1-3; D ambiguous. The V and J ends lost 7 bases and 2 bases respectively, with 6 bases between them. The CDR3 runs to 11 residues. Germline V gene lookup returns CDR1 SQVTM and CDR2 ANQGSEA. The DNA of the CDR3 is TGCAGCGGAGCTGCTGGAAACACCATATATTTT. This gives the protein CSGAAGNTIYF.

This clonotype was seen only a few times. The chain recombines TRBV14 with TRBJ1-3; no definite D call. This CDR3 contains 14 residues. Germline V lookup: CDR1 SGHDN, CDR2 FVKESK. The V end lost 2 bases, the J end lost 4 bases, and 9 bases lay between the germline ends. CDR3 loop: CASSQFDGGNTIYF. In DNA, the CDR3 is TGTGCCAGCAGCCAATTCGACGGAGGAAACACCATATATTTT.

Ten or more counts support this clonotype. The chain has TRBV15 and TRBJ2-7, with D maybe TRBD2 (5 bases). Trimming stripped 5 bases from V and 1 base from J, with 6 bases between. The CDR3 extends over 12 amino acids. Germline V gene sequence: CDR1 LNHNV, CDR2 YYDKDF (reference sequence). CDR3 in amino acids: CATSPGSYEQYF. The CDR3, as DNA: TGTGCCACCAGCCCGGGGTCCTACGAGCAGTACTTC.

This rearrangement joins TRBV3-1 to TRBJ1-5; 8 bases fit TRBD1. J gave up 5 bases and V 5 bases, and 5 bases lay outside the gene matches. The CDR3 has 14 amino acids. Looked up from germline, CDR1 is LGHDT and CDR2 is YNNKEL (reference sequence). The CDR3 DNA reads TGTGCCAGCAGCTTAGGGACAGGTTATCAGCCCCAGCATTTT. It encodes CASSLGTGYQPQHF.